This T cell receptor beta chain derives from a study of blood T cell repertoires in COVID-19. In the study overall: T cells, B-cell-depleted T cells, or PBMCs provided the cDNA or gDNA that served as material.

Sequencing used immunoSEQ multiplex PCR; TCRdb keeps in-frame clones, though not all of them. This sample has about 180,000 clones, with 88% found just once. The participants were between about 18 and 90 years old and came from 24 US areas. Participants' reported clinical history set cohort assignment. All recovered Cohort 3 donors got two negative PCRs, got clearance, or saw symptom resolution. The sample comprised PBMCs or T cells enriched from blood (not recorded which). The receptor was isolated from a woman in her late teens or twenties who had recovered from COVID-19.

The CDR3 nucleotides read TGTGCCAGCAGCTGGACCGCGGGGGGAAGCTACAATGAGCAGTTCTTC. It is translated as CASSWTAGGSYNEQFF. The chain uses TRBV11-2 and TRBJ2-1, with 8 positions matching TRBD2. Looked up from germline, CDR1 is SGHAT and CDR2 is FQNNGV. J was trimmed by 3 bases and V by 4 bases; bases with no gene match: 8. The CDR3 totals 16 residues.